This T cell receptor (beta chain) was observed in a study of T cell responses to AZD1222 COVID-19 vaccine. Study-level points and caveats: Just five or six AZD1222 recipients tested seropositive at baseline. Sampling captured repertoires only after the peak T cell response. Donors skewed white British and female; clonal diversity was possibly underestimated. Per reports, nearly half of all spike-specific TCRs target regions that are unmutated in variants.

The assay was immunoSEQ multiplex PCR, and TCRdb's table has in-frame clones only and misses some. Here the sample spans some 180,000 clones, 92% being singletons. This clone has only one observation. Its antigen is not known. V lost 0 bases and J 10 bases, leaving 14 bases between the germline ends. This CDR3 has 15 amino acids. Germline V lookup: CDR1 SGDLS, CDR2 YYNGEE. The sequences come from peripheral blood, collected 28 days after the second AZD1222 dose. The chain has TRBV9 and TRBJ1-6; tentatively, D is TRBD1 (6 bases). This clonotype originated in an adult who received the AZD1222 COVID-19 vaccine. The CDR3 loop is CASSVDLGAGSPLHF. CDR3 DNA: TGTGCCAGCAGCGTAGATCTGGGGGCTGGGTCACCCCTCCACTTT. Full variable domain (rest looked up from reference TRBV9 and TRBJ1-6): DSGVTQTPKHLITATGQRVTLRCSPRSGDLSVYWYQQSLDQGLQFLIQYYNGEERAKGNILERFSAQQFPDLHSELNLSSLELGDSALYFCASSVDLGAGSPLHFGNGTRLTVT.